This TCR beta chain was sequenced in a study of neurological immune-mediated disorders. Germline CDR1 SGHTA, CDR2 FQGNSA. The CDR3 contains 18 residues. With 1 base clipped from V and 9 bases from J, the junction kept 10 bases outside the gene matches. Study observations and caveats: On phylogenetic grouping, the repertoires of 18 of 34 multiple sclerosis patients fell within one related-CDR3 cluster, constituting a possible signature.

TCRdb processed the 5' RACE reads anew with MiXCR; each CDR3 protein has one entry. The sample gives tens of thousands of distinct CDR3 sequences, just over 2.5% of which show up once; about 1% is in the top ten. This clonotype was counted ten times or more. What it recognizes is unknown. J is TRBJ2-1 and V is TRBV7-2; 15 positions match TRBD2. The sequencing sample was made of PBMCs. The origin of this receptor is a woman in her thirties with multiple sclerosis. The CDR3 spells CASSLEGPGLAGGSEQFF. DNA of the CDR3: TGTGCCAGCAGCTTAGAGGGTCCGGGACTAGCGGGAGGTAGTGAGCAGTTCTTC.